This record concerns one T cell receptor (beta chain) sequence. In the source study's methods: The assay estimated nucleated cells by amplifying reference gene primers. This table comes from immunoSEQ multiplex PCR, and its TCRdb copy is limited to in-frame clones, with some not included. Clone size and the V and J calls come from that table; the DNA yielded D and trimming. The data contain approximately 390,000 clones, around 90% of them singletons. The sample is drawn from a study of blood T cell repertoires in COVID-19. About the study: PBMCs, B-cell-depleted T cells, or T cells provided the cDNA or gDNA that made up the material.

V shed 3 bases and J shed 8 bases, with 18 bases lying between them. The CDR3 sequence is 15 residues long. Per germline, CDR1 SGHTS and CDR2 YDEGEE. This chain links TRBV5-8 with TRBJ2-1; D not certain. The receptor's source is a young man with active or convalescent COVID-19. Sequencing was done on a sample of peripheral blood. CDR3 in amino acids: CASSYGPSVGDEQFF. The CDR3 nucleotides are TGTGCCAGCAGCTACGGCCCCTCCGTCGGAGATGAGCAGTTCTTC.